A selection of T cell receptor beta chains follows, all from one sample in a study of blood T cell repertoires in COVID-19. The method was immunoSEQ multiplex PCR; TCRdb's version includes in-frame clones alone and lacks a portion of them. The sample records tens of thousands of clones, 80% to 90% being singletons. Sequencing was carried out using peripheral blood. These receptors were taken from a man aged 50-60 years with acute or convalescent COVID-19. Each CDR3 is given with its conserved first and last residue. Each record gives: clone size, V gene, J gene, D gene, CDR3 DNA, CDR3 protein. D genes are given only for firm matches. The size field is filled for only some rows; it gives once, few, many or a size class.

>NA|TRBV24-1|TRBJ2-2|NA
TGTGCCACCAGTGATCCACTTGCGGGGGCGCATGCCGGGGAGCTGTTTTTT
CATSDPLAGAHAGELFF
>NA|TRBV5-5|TRBJ2-2|TRBD1
TGTGCCAGCAGCTCTGGACAGGAGGACACCGGGGAGCTGTTTTTT
CASSSGQEDTGELFF
>few|TRBV7-8|TRBJ1-2|NA
TGTGCCAGCAGCTTAGGTTCATTTGGGGGCGGCGGCTACACCTTC
CASSLGSFGGGGYTF
>NA|TRBV5-4|TRBJ2-4|NA
TGTGCCAGCAGCTTAAAAGAACTCGGTCCCAAAAACATTCAGTACTTC
CASSLKELGPKNIQYF
>NA|TRBV28|TRBJ1-2|NA
TGTGCCAGCAGCCTGGACAGTATTACCTATGGCTACACCTTC
CASSLDSITYGYTF
>NA|TRBV24-1|TRBJ1-4|TRBD1
TGTGCCACCAGTGATGGGGCAGGGGGAAGAGGTAATGAAAAACTGTTTTTT
CATSDGAGGRGNEKLFF
>NA|TRBV28|TRBJ2-7|NA
TGTGCCAGCAGTTTACCAGGGGACGACTCCTACGAGCAGTACTTC
CASSLPGDDSYEQYF
>NA|TRBV5-6|TRBJ2-1|TRBD2
TGTGCCAGCAGCTATGCTAGCGGGAGGCAAAATGAGCAGTTCTTC
CASSYASGRQNEQFF
>NA|TRBV29-1|TRBJ2-5|TRBD1
TGCAGCCGGGCAGGGGGCGTGGGAGAGACCCAGTACTTC
CSRAGGVGETQYF
>NA|TRBV24-1|TRBJ2-5|NA
TGTGCCACCAGTGATCAGTACCAAGAGACCCAGTACTTC
CATSDQYQETQYF
>once|TRBV11-2|TRBJ2-7|TRBD1
TGTGCCAGCAGCTTAGGGGACAGGATCTACGAGCAGTACTTC
CASSLGDRIYEQYF
>NA|TRBV2|TRBJ2-1|NA
TGTGCCAGCAGCGTTACTATCATGGGTGAGCAGTTCTTC
CASSVTIMGEQFF
>NA|TRBV9|TRBJ2-3|NA
TGTGCCAGCGGGAGGTCGGGGCTCACAGATACGCAGTATTTT
CASGRSGLTDTQYF
>once|TRBV20-1|TRBJ1-1|NA
TGCAGTGCTTACCCGGGACTTGAAGCTTTCTTT
CSAYPGLEAFF
>NA|TRBV11-3|TRBJ1-1|TRBD1
TGTGCCAGCAGCTCCGAGGACAGGCGACCTTTCTTT
CASSSEDRRPFF
>NA|TRBV7-2|TRBJ1-1|NA
TGTGCCAGCAGCCGAAAGAGGGACACTGAAGCTTTCTTT
CASSRKRDTEAFF
>NA|TRBV7-9|TRBJ2-3|NA
TGTGCCAGCAGCTTAGCGGTCCTAAACACAGATACGCAGTATTTT
CASSLAVLNTDTQYF
>few|TRBV19|TRBJ2-5|TRBD1
TGTGCCACTGGACGACAGGGCGGAGAGACCCAGTACTTC
CATGRQGGETQYF
>NA|TRBV19|TRBJ1-4|TRBD1
TGTGCCAGCGGGTCGTGGACAGGGAGGGCCTCGGGGGAAAAACTGTTTTTT
CASGSWTGRASGEKLFF
>NA|TRBV7-6|TRBJ1-1|NA
TGTGCCAGCAGCTTAGAGGGGGACACTGAAGCTTTCTTT
CASSLEGDTEAFF
>NA|TRBV28|TRBJ2-7|TRBD2
TGTGCCAGCAGTCTCCCGCTAGCGGGAGTAAACGAGCAGTACTTC
CASSLPLAGVNEQYF
>NA|TRBV7-9|TRBJ1-4|TRBD1
TGTGCCAGCAGTTGGACAGGGGGCCGGGAAAAACTGTTTTTT
CASSWTGGREKLFF
>NA|TRBV7-2|TRBJ2-7|NA
TGTGCCAGCAGCTTAGCCCGAGACTACGAGCAGTACTTC
CASSLARDYEQYF
>few|TRBV27|TRBJ1-3|NA
TGTGCCAGCAGATCAACAGGGACGGGGGGAAACACCATATATTTT
CASRSTGTGGNTIYF
>NA|TRBV3-1/TRBV3-2|TRBJ2-7|NA
TGTGCCAGCAGCCAAGATGCGGCAAAATCGCCCGCCTACGAGCAGTACTTC
CASSQDAAKSPAYEQYF
>NA|TRBV18|TRBJ2-5|NA
TGTGCCAGCTCACTCCCGGGGGTCGGAGAGACCCAGTACTTC
CASSLPGVGETQYF
>NA|TRBV19|TRBJ1-4|NA
TGTGCCAGTAGCTCAGTGATTAATGAAAAACTGTTTTTT
CASSSVINEKLFF
>NA|TRBV10-1|TRBJ2-7|TRBD2
TGCGCCAGCAGTGAGGGGGCCGGGACTAGCGGGACGGGTATGAACGAGCAGTACTTC
CASSEGAGTSGTGMNEQYF
>NA|TRBV10-2|TRBJ2-3|NA
TGCGCCAGCAGCGGACTCCTCATCGTCAGCACAGATACGCAGTATTTT
CASSGLLIVSTDTQYF
>NA|TRBV7-2|TRBJ1-6|NA
TGTGCCAGCAGCTGGGGAGGGCAGGGAGCACCCCTCCACTTT
CASSWGGQGAPLHF
>NA|TRBV2|TRBJ1-6|NA
TGTGCCAGCAGTGAGGGCGGACTATTGAGGGATAATTCACCCCTCCACTTT
CASSEGGLLRDNSPLHF
>NA|TRBV30|TRBJ1-1|NA
TGTGCCTGGAGAGGGGACATCATCATGAACACTGAAGCTTTCTTT
CAWRGDIIMNTEAFF
>NA|TRBV6-6|TRBJ2-7|TRBD2
TGTGCCAGCAGTTACGGGGGAGGGGACTACGAGCAGTACTTC
CASSYGGGDYEQYF
>NA|TRBV11-2|TRBJ1-4|NA
TGTGCCAGCAGCTTCGCGGGGGGAGTTGAAAAACTGTTTTTT
CASSFAGGVEKLFF
>NA|TRBV19|TRBJ2-2|NA
TGTGCCAGTACGAAGAGGGGGGAGCTGTTTTTT
CASTKRGELFF
>NA|TRBV3-1/TRBV3-2|TRBJ2-1|TRBD1
TGTGCCAGCAGCCAAGGGGACAGGGGCATCTACAATGAGCAGTTCTTC
CASSQGDRGIYNEQFF
>few|TRBV2|TRBJ1-3|NA
TGTGCCAGCAGGGGGGAGGTGTACTCTGGAAACACCATATATTTT
CASRGEVYSGNTIYF
>NA|TRBV4-2|TRBJ2-1|NA
TGTGCCAGCAGCCAAGATCCTCGTACGGATGAGCAGTTCTTC
CASSQDPRTDEQFF
>few|TRBV7-2|TRBJ2-3|TRBD2
TGTGCCAGCAGCCAGGGACTAGCGGGCACAGATACGCAGTATTTT
CASSQGLAGTDTQYF
>NA|TRBV7-9|TRBJ2-7|NA
TGTGCCAGCAGCGGAAACAGGCCGGACGGCGAGCAGTACTTC
CASSGNRPDGEQYF
>NA|TRBV3-1/TRBV3-2|TRBJ2-7|NA
TGTGCCAGCAGCCATGGCGGGCGCGAGCAGTACTTC
CASSHGGREQYF
>NA|TRBV5-1|TRBJ1-4|TRBD1
TGCGCCAGCAGCTCGGACAGGGTAAACGAAAAACTGTTTTTT
CASSSDRVNEKLFF
>NA|TRBV5-6|TRBJ2-3|TRBD2
TGTGCCAGCAGCTTTGGACTAGCGGGACAAGATACGCAGTATTTT
CASSFGLAGQDTQYF
>NA|TRBV4-1|TRBJ2-1|TRBD2
TGCGCCAGCAGCCAAGATAGCGGGAGATTGAATGAGCAGTTCTTC
CASSQDSGRLNEQFF
>NA|TRBV19|TRBJ1-2|TRBD1
TGTGCCAGTAGTACCTGGCCGATCTCGACAGGGCAACACAACTATGGCTACACCTTC
CASSTWPISTGQHNYGYTF
>NA|TRBV9|TRBJ1-2|NA
TGTGCCAGCAGCGGACAGGCCTACTATGGCTACACCTTC
CASSGQAYYGYTF
>NA|TRBV7-3|TRBJ2-7|NA
TGTGCCAGCAGCCCCCGGGGCTCCTACGAGCAGTACTTC
CASSPRGSYEQYF
>few|TRBV6-5|TRBJ1-1|NA
TGTGCCAGCAGACACCGTCGGAACACTGAAGCTTTCTTT
CASRHRRNTEAFF
>NA|TRBV4-3|TRBJ2-7|NA
TGCGCCAGCAGCCAAGAAATTACAGGGAGCTCCTACGAGCAGTACTTC
CASSQEITGSSYEQYF
>NA|TRBV5-1|TRBJ2-5|TRBD2
TGCGCCAGCAGCCCAGGGACTAGCGAACAAGAGACCCAGTACTTC
CASSPGTSEQETQYF
>once|TRBV27|TRBJ2-3|TRBD2
TGTGCCAGCAGTTTAATAGAGGCGTTAGCGGGGGGGGGAAGCACAGATACGCAGTATTTT
CASSLIEALAGGGSTDTQYF
>NA|TRBV3-1/TRBV3-2|TRBJ1-2|NA
TGTGCCAGCAGCCATCTCTCCTTCGGCTACACCTTC
CASSHLSFGYTF
>once|TRBV6-1|TRBJ2-1|NA
TGTGCCAGCAGTGACCCCGGAGGGGTATCCTACAATGAGCAGTTCTTC
CASSDPGGVSYNEQFF
>NA|TRBV5-6|TRBJ2-4|NA
TGTGCCAGCAGCTCCAGGGGCCTAGCCAAAAACATTCAGTACTTC
CASSSRGLAKNIQYF
>NA|TRBV19|TRBJ2-1|TRBD2
TGTGCCAGTAGTATAGATAGTCCCGGGACTAGCGGGGGGGCAGGCAATGAGCAGTTCTTC
CASSIDSPGTSGGAGNEQFF